Presented here are 18 T cell receptor beta chains from one specimen sequenced in a study of metastatic and nonmetastatic thyroid tumors. All patients were treatment-naive before thyroid surgery. TCRdb re-called the PCR reads through MiXCR. Of roughly 15,000 clones detected, about a quarter appear once; the ten largest clones hold approximately 9.9%. Material: tumor tissue. The receptors shown here come from a female donor with papillary thyroid cancer or a benign thyroid nodule (not recorded which). Some clones in this sample may be carry-over from other donors' samples.

The chain recombines TRBV3-1 with TRBJ2-6, with a tentative D call TRBD2 (5 bases). CDR3 size: 18 residues. V lost 4 bases and J 3 bases, leaving 19 bases between the germline ends. Germline loops: CDR1 LGHDT, CDR2 YNNKEL (reference sequence). This chain's CDR3 is CASSPTRPREYGANVLTF. In DNA, the CDR3 is TGTGCCAGCAGCCCTACTAGACCCCGGGAATATGGGGCCAACGTCCTGACTTTC.

This clone was counted a few times. V is TRBV11-2 and J is TRBJ1-6, with TRBD1 matching over 7 bases. Germline CDR1 is SGHAT and CDR2 is FQNNGV. This CDR3 has 14 amino acids. The ends lost 2 bases at V and 14 bases at J; junction bases unmatched: 9. CDR3 nucleotide sequence: TGTGCCAGCAGCTTAAATCCAGGGGGTCCATCCCTCCACTTT. It is translated as CASSLNPGGPSLHF. The variable domain in full, completed from reference TRBV11-2 and TRBJ1-6, reads EAGVAQSPRYKIIEKRQSVAFWCNPISGHATLYWYQQILGQGPKLLIQFQNNGVVDDSQLPKDRFSAERLKGVDSTLKIQPAKLEDSAVYLCASSLNPGGPSLHFGNGTRLTVT.

This clone was observed many times. The chain links TRBV9 to TRBJ2-1, with 8 bases aligning to TRBD1. CDR1 and CDR2 from the germline V gene are SGDLS and YYNGEE. J gave up 1 base and V 3 bases, and 9 bases lay outside the gene matches. The CDR3 sequence is 17 residues long. The CDR3 region has the DNA TGTGCCAGCAGCGCCACGGACAGGGCCCCTTCCTACAATGAGCAGTTCTTC. Translated, it gives CASSATDRAPSYNEQFF. Together with reference TRBV9 and TRBJ2-1, the CDR3 gives the full variable domain: DSGVTQTPKHLITATGQRVTLRCSPRSGDLSVYWYQQSLDQGLQFLIQYYNGEERAKGNILERFSAQQFPDLHSELNLSSLELGDSALYFCASSATDRAPSYNEQFFGPGTRLTVL.

This clone turned up a few times. The V call is TRBV19, the J call TRBJ1-2; D might be TRBD1 (6 bases). V gave up 6 bases and J gave up 7 bases, with 15 bases separating them. This CDR3 has 13 amino acids. Germline CDR1 is LNHDA and CDR2 is SQIVND (reference sequence). The CDR3 loop reads CASSRTGLGGYTF. CDR3 nucleotides: TGTGCCAGTAGCCGAACAGGGTTAGGTGGCTACACCTTC.

This CDR3 reads CAISTLRGTSYEQYF. The CDR3 DNA is TGTGCCATCAGTACCCTCAGGGGGACCTCCTACGAGCAGTACTTC. The rearrangement uses TRBV10-3 and TRBJ2-7; 7 bases line up with TRBD1. V was clipped by 5 bases and J by 0 bases; unmatched bases: 7. The CDR3 is 15 residues long. Germline lookup yields CDR1 ENHRY and CDR2 SYGVKD.

The J gene is TRBJ2-1, the V gene TRBV25-1; 11 bases map to TRBD2. From germline, CDR1 is MGHDK and CDR2 SYGVNS. V shed 1 base and J 2 bases; nucleotides not matched to a gene: 4. This CDR3 is 17 amino acids long. The CDR3 bases are TGTGCCAGCAGTGAATCGGCGACTAGCGGGACCTACAATGAGCAGTTCTTC. It yields the protein CASSESATSGTYNEQFF. Full variable domain (missing parts from reference TRBV25-1 and TRBJ2-1): EADIYQTPRYLVIGTGKKITLECSQTMGHDKMYWYQQDPGMELHLIHYSYGVNSTEKGDLSSESTVSRIRTEHFPLTLESARPSHTSQYLCASSESATSGTYNEQFFGPGTRLTVL.

In its sample, this clone ranks as medium-sized. The genes are TRBV10-3 and TRBJ1-3; D not resolved. CDR1 and CDR2 (germline): ENHRY, SYGVKD. The CDR3 is 14 residues long. The V and J ends lost 3 bases and 0 bases respectively, with 6 bases between them. The CDR3 is CAISDHSSGNTIYF. The DNA of the CDR3 is TGTGCCATCAGTGACCACAGCTCTGGAAACACCATATATTTT.

This clone was picked up a small number of times. V and J are TRBV12-5 and TRBJ2-2; D may be TRBD2 (5 bases). The germline V and J ends were trimmed by 0 bases and 8 bases, with 10 bases remaining between them. There are 14 residues in the CDR3. Germline assignment: CDR1 LGHNT and CDR2 FRNRAP. Here the CDR3 reads CASGLVDSGGELFF. CDR3 bases: TGTGCTAGTGGTTTGGTAGACTCGGGGGGGGAGCTGTTTTTT. Combining the CDR3 with reference TRBV12-5 and TRBJ2-2 gives the whole variable domain DARVTQTPRHKVTEMGQEVTMRCQPILGHNTVFWYRQTMMQGLELLAYFRNRAPLDDSGMPKDRFSAEMPDATLATLKIQPSEPRDSAVYFCASGLVDSGGELFFGEGSRLTVL.

This clone was counted a few times. This chain uses TRBV28 with TRBJ2-7; D unclear. Germline loops: CDR1 MDHEN, CDR2 SYDVKM. This CDR3 has 11 amino acids. Trimming shortened V by 8 bases and J by 2 bases, and 7 bases separated the two germline ends. CDR3 in amino acids: CASRKTYEQYF. The CDR3 DNA follows: TGTGCCAGCCGGAAGACCTACGAGCAGTACTTC.

This clone is medium-sized by share. This chain links TRBV28 with TRBJ1-3; 7 positions agree with TRBD1. The germline gives CDR1 MDHEN, CDR2 SYDVKM. Trimming took 4 bases from V and 0 from J; bases not matched to a gene: 12. CDR3 size: 18 residues. Written as DNA, the CDR3 is TGTGCCAGCAGTTCCCCGACTCCGGGACAGTACTCTGGAAACACCATATATTTT. Encoded protein: CASSSPTPGQYSGNTIYF.

This clone is labeled medium-sized. The J gene is TRBJ2-2, the V gene TRBV6-4; D tentatively fits TRBD1 or TRBD2 (5 bases each). The V end was cut by 8 bases, the J end by 5 bases, with 15 bases between. Looked up from germline, CDR1 is MRHNA and CDR2 is SNTAGT. The CDR3 extends over 14 amino acids. CDR3 in amino acids: CASGAGPGTGELFF. CDR3 nucleotide sequence: TGTGCCAGCGGGGCCGGGCCGGGGACCGGGGAGCTGTTTTTT.

The chain joins TRBV9 to TRBJ2-1; D is possibly TRBD1 or TRBD2 (5 bases each). This CDR3 contains 15 residues. Germline assignment: CDR1 SGDLS and CDR2 YYNGEE. Trimming left V 4 bases short and J 8 bases short, with 19 bases between. This chain's CDR3 is CASSPSWGSSHEQFF. The CDR3 DNA sequence: TGTGCCAGCAGCCCTAGCTGGGGGTCTTCCCATGAGCAGTTCTTC.

In regard to this clone: Its ends do not fully match the called genes, so a read error is possible. The V gene is TRBV27, the J gene TRBJ2-3; D unresolved. Germline V lookup: CDR1 MNHEY, CDR2 SMNVEV (reference sequence). The CDR3 length is 16 residues. The chain's CDR3 is CAISSTRYLSTDTQYF. CDR3 bases: TGTGCCATCAGTTCAACTCGGTACTTAAGCACAGATACGCAGTATTTT.

The chain joins TRBV28 to TRBJ1-2; D is unresolved. Per germline, CDR1 MDHEN and CDR2 SYDVKM. The CDR3 length is 13 residues. V was cut by 2 bases and J by 4 bases, with 8 bases left in between. CDR3: CASSLAPIYGYTF. As DNA, the CDR3 is TGTGCCAGCAGTTTAGCCCCTATCTATGGCTACACCTTC.

The chain joins TRBV28 to TRBJ2-7; TRBD1 matches 10 bases. The CDR3 has 15 amino acids. Germline trimming cut 6 bases from V and 5 bases from J; bases unmatched to any gene: 10. Germline assignment: CDR1 MDHEN and CDR2 SYDVKM. This CDR3 is CASRDIGTGDDEQYF. The CDR3, as DNA: TGTGCCAGCAGAGATATCGGGACAGGGGATGACGAGCAGTACTTC.

The rearrangement joins TRBV20-1 to TRBJ2-1; 7 bases are a match to TRBD2. Per the germline V gene, CDR1 is DFQATT and CDR2 is SNEGSKA (reference sequence). The junction had 20 bases not matched to a gene; V was cut back by 5 bases and J by 7 bases. The CDR3 loop spans 17 amino acids. CDR3 sequence: CSALDEIASGWGNEQFF. The DNA of the CDR3 is TGCAGTGCTTTAGATGAAATAGCTAGCGGATGGGGGAATGAGCAGTTCTTC.

Ten or more counts support this clone. The chain uses TRBV5-1 and TRBJ2-2; TRBD1 might be the D (6 bases). Germline-derived CDR1 and CDR2 are SGHRS and YFSETQ. V was trimmed by 6 bases and J by 3 bases, leaving 6 bases between them. CDR3 size: 12 residues. The CDR3 nucleotides read TGCGCCAGCAACAGGGACACCGGGGAGCTGTTTTTT. This encodes CASNRDTGELFF.

By sample fraction, this clone is medium-sized. Other DNA variants within this sample encode the same CDR3. The V and J genes are TRBV28 and TRBJ2-7; D call uncertain. V lost 2 bases and J lost 6, with 5 bases in between. Germline V gives CDR1 MDHEN, CDR2 SYDVKM. This CDR3 has 11 residues. As DNA, the CDR3 is TGTGCCAGCAGTTTACGACGCGAGCAGTACTTC. This codes for CASSLRREQYF. Complete variable domain (other parts from reference TRBV28 and TRBJ2-7): DVKVTQSSRYLVKRTGEKVFLECVQDMDHENMFWYRQDPGLGLRLIYFSYDVKMKEKGDIPEGYSVSREKKERFSLILESASTNQTSMYLCASSLRREQYFGPGTRLTVT.